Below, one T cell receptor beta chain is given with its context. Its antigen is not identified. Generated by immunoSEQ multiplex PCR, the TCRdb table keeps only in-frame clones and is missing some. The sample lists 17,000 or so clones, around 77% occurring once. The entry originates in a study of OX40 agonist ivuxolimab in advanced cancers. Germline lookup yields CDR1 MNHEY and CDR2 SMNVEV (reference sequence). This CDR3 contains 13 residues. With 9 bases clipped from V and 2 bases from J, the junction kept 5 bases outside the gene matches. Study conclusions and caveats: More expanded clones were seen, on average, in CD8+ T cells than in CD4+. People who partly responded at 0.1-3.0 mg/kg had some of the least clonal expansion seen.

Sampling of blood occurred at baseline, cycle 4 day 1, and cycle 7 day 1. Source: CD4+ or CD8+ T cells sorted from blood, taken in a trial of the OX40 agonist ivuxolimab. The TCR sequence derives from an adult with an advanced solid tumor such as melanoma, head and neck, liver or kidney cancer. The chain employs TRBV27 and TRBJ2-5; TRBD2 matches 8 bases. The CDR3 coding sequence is TGTGCCAGTCTGGGCGGGGGGCAAGAGACCCAGTACTTC. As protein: CASLGGGQETQYF.